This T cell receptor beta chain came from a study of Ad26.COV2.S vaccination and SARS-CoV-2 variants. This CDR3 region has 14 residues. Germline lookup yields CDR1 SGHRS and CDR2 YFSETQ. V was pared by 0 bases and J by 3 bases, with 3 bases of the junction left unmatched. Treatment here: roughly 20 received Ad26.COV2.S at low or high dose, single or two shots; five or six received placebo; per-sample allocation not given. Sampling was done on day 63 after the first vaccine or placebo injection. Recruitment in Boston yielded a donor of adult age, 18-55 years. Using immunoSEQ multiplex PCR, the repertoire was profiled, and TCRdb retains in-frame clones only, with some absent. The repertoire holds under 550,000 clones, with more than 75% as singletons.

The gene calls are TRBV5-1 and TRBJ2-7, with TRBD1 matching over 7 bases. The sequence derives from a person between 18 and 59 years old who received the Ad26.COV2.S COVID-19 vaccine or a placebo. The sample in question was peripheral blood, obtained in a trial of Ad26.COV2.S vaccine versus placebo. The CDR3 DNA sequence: TGCGCCAGCAGCTTGGGACAGGGACACTACGAGCAGTACTTC. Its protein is CASSLGQGHYEQYF.